This TCR beta chain was observed in a study of T-cell memory formation after mild COVID-19. In germline, CDR1 is SGHDT, CDR2 YYEEEE. V was clipped by 1 base and J by 3 bases, with 10 bases between them. The CDR3 is 15 amino acids. This clonotype was seen a handful of times. TCRdb re-called the 5' RACE reads with MiXCR, one entry per CDR3 protein. Found here are 470,000 or so distinct CDR3 sequences, roughly 20% of them singletons; the top ten hold more than 8%. The source material was PBMCs or a T cell subset sorted from them (not recorded which). This TCR was recovered from an adult woman who had mild COVID-19 (a few samples of this study predate the infection). Cell type and time point are not known. The rearrangement joins TRBV5-6 to TRBJ2-2, with D hard to call. The CDR3 nucleotides read TGTGCCAGCAGCTTGTTCGACTCGGACACCGGGGAGCTGTTTTTT. It is translated as CASSLFDSDTGELFF.